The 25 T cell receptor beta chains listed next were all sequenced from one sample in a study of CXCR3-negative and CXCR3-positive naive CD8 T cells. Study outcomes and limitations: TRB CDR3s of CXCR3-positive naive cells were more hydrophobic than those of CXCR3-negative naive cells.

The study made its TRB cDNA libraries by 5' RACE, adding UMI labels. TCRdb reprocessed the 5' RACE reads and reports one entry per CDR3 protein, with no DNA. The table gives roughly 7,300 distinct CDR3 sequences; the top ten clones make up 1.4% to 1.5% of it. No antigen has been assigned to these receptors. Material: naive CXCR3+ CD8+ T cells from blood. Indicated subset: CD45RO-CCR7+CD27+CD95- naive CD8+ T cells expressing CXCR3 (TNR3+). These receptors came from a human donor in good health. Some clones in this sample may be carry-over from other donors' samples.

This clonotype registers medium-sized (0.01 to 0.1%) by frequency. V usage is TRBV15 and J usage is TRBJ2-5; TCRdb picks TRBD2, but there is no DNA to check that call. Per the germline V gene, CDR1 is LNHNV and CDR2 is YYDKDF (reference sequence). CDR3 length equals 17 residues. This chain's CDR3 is CATSRSLLSGGQETQYF. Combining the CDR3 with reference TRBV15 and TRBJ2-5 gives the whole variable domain DAMVIQNPRYQVTQFGKPVTLSCSQTLNHNVMYWYQQKSSQAPKLLFHYYDKDFNNEADTPDNFQSRRPNTSFCFLDIRSPGLGDTAMYLCATSRSLLSGGQETQYFGPGTRLLVL.

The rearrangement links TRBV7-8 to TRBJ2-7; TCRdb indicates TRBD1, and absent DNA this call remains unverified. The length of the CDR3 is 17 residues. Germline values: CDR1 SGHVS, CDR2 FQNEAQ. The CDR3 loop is CASSLVPGTGLSYEQYF.

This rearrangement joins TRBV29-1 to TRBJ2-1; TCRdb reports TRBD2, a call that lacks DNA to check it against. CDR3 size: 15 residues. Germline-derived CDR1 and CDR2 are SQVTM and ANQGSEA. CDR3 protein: CSVEDWASGTPDQFF.

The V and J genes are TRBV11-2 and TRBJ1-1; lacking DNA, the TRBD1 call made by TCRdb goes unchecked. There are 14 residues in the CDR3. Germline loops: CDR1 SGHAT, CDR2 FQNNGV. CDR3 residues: CASSLGPSGPEAFF.

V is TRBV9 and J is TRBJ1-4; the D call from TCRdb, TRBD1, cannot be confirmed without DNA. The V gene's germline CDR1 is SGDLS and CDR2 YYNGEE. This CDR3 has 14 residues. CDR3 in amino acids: CASSREGGDEKLFF.

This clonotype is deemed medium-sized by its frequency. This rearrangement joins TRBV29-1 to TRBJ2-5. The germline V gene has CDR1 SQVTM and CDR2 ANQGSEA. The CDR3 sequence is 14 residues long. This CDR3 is CSVEDWTAQETQYF.

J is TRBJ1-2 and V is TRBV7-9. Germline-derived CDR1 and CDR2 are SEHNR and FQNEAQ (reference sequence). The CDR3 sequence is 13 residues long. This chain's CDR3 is CASSLEGYYGYTF.

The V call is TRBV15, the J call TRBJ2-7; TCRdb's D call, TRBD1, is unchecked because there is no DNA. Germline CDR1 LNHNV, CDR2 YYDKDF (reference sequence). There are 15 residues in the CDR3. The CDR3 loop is CATSSRDRASYEQYF.

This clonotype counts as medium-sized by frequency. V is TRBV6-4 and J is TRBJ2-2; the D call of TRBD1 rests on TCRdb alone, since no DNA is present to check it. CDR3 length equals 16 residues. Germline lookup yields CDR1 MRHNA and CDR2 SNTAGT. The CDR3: CASSDTPGSTTGELFF.

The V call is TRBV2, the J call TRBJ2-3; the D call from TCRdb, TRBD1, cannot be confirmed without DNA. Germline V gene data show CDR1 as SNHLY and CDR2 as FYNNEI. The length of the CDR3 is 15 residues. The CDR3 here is CASTRRVATDNTQYF.

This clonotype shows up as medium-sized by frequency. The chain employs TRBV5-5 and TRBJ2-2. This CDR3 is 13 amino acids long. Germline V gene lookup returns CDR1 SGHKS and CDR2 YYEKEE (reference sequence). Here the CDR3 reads CASEQENTGELFF. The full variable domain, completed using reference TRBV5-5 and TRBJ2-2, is DAGVTQSPTHLIKTRGQQVTLRCSPISGHKSVSWYQQVLGQGPQFIFQYYEKEERGRGNFPDRFSARQFPNYSSELNVNALLLGDSALYLCASEQENTGELFFGEGSRLTVL.

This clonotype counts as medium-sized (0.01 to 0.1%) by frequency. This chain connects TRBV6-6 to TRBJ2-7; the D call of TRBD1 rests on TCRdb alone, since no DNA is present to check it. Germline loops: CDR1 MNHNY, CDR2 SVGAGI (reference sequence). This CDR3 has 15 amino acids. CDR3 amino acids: CASSYPGQGAYEQYF.

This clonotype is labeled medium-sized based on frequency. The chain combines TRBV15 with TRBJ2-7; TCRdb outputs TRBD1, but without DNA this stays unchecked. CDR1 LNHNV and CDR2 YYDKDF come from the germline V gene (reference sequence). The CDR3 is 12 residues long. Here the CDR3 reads CATARASYEQYF. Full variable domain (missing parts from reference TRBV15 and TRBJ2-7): DAMVIQNPRYQVTQFGKPVTLSCSQTLNHNVMYWYQQKSSQAPKLLFHYYDKDFNNEADTPDNFQSRRPNTSFCFLDIRSPGLGDTAMYLCATARASYEQYFGPGTRLTVT.

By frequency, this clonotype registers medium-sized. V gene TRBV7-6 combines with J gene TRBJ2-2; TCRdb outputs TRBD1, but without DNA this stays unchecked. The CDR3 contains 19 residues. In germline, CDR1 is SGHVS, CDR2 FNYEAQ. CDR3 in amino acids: CASSLVPPARGANTGELFF.

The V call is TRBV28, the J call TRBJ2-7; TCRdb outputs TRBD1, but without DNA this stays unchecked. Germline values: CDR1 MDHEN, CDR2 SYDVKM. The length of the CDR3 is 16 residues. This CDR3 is CASSFTQGFLSYEQYF.

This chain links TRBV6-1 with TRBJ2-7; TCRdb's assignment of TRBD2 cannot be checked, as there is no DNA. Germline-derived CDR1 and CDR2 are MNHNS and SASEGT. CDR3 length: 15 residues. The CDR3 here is CASSEDPSGPYEQYF.

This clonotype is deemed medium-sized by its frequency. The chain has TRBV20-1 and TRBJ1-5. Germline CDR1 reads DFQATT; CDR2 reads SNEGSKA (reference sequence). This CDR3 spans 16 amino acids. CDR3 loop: CSATDWEGFGNQPQHF.

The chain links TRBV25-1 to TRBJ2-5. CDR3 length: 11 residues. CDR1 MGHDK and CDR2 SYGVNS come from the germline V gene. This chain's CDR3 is CASSPAETQYF.

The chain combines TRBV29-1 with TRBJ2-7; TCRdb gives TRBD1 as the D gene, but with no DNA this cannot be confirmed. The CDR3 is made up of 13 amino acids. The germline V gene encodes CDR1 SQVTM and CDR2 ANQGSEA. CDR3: CSVEVPLVSEQYF.

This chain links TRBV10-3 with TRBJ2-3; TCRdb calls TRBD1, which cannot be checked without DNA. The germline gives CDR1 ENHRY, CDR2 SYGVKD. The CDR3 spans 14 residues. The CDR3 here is CAIKGADSTDTQYF.

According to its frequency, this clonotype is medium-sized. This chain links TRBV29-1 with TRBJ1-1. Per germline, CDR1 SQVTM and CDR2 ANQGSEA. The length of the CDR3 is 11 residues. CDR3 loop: CSVGLGTEAFF.

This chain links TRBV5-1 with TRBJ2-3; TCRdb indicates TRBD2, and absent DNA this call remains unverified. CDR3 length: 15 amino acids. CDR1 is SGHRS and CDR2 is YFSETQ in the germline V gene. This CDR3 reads CASSLGSGGQDTQYF.

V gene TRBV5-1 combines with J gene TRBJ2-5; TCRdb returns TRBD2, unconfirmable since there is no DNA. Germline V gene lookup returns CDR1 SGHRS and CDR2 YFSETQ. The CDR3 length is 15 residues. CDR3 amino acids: CASGLAPWVQETQYF. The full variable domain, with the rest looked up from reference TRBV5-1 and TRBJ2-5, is KAGVTQTPRYLIKTRGQQVTLSCSPISGHRSVSWYQQTPGQGLQFLFEYFSETQRNKGNFPGRFSGRQFSNSRSEMNVSTLELGDSALYLCASGLAPWVQETQYFGPGTRLLVL.

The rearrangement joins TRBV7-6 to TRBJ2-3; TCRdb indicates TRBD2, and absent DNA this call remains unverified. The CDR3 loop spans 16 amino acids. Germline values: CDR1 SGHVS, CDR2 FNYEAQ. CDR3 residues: CASSLGGQRGLDTQYF.

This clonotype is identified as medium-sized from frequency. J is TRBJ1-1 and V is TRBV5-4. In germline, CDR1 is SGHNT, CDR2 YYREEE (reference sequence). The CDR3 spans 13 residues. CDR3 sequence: CASSRGLNAEAFF.